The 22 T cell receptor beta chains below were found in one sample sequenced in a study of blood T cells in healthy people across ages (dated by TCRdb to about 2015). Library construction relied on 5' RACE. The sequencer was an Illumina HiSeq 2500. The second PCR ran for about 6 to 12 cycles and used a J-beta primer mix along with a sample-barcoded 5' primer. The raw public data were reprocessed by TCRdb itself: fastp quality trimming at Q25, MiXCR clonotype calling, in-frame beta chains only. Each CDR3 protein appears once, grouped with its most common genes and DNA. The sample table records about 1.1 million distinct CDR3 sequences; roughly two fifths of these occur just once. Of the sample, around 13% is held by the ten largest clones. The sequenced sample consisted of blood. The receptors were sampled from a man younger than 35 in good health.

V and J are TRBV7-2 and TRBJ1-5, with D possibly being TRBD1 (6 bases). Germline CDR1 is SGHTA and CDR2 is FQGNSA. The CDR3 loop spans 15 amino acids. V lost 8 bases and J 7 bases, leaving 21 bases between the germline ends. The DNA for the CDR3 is TGTGCCAGCGGCCTCGTAATAACAGGGTTGCAGCCCCAGCATTTT. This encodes CASGLVITGLQPQHF.

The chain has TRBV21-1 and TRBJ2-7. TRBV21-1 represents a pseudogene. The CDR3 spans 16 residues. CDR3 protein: CASSKDEGHRFYEQYF. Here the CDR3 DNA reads TGTGCCAGCAGCAAAGATGAAGGCCATCGCTTCTACGAGCAGTACTTC.

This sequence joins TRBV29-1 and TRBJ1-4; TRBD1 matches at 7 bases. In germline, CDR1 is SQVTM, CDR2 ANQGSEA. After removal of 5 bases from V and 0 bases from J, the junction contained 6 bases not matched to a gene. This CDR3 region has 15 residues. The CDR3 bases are TGCAGCGTTCCACGACAGGGATCAACTAATGAAAAACTGTTTTTT. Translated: CSVPRQGSTNEKLFF.

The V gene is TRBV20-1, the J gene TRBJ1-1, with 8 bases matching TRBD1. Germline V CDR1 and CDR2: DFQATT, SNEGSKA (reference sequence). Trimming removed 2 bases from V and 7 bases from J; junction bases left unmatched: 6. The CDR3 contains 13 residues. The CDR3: CSARTITGGEAFF. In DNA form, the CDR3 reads TGCAGTGCTAGAACTATTACAGGGGGTGAAGCTTTCTTT.

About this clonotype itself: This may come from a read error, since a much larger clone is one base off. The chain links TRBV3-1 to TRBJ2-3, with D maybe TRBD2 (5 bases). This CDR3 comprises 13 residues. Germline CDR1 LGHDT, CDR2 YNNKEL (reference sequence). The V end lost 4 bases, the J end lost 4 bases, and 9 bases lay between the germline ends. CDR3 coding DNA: TGTGCCAGCAGCCGAGGGATCGCAGATACGCAGTATTTT. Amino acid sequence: CASSRGIADTQYF.

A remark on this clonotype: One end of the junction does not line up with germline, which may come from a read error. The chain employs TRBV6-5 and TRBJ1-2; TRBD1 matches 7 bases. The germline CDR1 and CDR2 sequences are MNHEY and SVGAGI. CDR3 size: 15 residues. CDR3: CASSFRTGTAYGCTF. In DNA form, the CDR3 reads TGTGCCAGCAGTTTCCGCACCGGGACAGCCTATGGCTGCACCTTC.

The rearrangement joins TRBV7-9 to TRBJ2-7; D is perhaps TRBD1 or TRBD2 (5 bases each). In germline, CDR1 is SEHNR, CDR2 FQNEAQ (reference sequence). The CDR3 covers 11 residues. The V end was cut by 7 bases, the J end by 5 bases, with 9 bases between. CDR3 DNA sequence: TGTGCCAGCACCGGGGCAAACGAGCAGTACTTC. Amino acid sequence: CASTGANEQYF.

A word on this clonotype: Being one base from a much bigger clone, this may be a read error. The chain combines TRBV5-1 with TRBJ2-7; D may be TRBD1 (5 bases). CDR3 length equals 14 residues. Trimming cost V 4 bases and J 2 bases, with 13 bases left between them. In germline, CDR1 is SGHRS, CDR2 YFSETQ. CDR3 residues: CASSQTLTAYEQYF. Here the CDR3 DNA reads TGCGCCAGCAGCCAAACCTTGACAGCCTACGAGCAGTACTTC.

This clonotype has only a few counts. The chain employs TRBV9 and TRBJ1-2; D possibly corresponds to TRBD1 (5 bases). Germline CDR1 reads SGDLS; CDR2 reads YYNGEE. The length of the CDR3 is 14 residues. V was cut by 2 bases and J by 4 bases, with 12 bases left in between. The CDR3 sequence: CASSVDGGGYGYTF. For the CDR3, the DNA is TGTGCCAGCAGCGTGGATGGGGGTGGCTATGGCTACACCTTC.

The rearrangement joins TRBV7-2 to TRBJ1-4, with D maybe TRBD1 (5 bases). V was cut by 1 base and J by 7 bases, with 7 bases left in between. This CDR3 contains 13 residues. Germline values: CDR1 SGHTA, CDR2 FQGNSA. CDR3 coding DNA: TGTGCCAGCAGCTTAGGGGGGGGTGAAAAACTGTTTTTT. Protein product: CASSLGGGEKLFF.

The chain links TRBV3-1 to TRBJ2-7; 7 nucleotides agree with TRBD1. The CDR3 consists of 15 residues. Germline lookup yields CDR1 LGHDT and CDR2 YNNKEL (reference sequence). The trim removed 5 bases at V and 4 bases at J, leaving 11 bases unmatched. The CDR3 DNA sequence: TGTGCCAGCAGCGACGACAGGGCAGGCACGTACGAGCAGTACTTC. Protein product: CASSDDRAGTYEQYF.

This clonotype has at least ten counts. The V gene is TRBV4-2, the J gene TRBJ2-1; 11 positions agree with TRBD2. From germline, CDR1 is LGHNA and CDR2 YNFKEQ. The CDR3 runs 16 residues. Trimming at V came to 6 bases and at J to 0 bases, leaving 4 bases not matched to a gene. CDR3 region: CASSATSGSSYNEQFF. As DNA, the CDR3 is TGTGCCAGCAGTGCAACTAGCGGGAGCTCCTACAATGAGCAGTTCTTC.

The CDR3 sequence is CASSLTGGGGYGYTF. The CDR3 coding sequence is TGTGCCAGCAGCTTAACAGGCGGTGGCGGCTATGGCTACACCTTC. The V call is TRBV7-2, the J call TRBJ1-2; a possible D gene is TRBD1 (5 bases). The CDR3 runs 15 residues. Germline CDR1 is SGHTA and CDR2 is FQGNSA. V shed 2 bases and J shed 4 bases, with 14 bases lying between them.

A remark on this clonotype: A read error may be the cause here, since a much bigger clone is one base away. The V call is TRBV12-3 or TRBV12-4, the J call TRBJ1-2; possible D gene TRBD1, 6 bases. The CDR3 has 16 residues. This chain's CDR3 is CASSPTPQGLNYGHTF. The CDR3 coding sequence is TGTGCCAGCAGTCCTACCCCTCAGGGGCTTAACTATGGCCACACCTTC.

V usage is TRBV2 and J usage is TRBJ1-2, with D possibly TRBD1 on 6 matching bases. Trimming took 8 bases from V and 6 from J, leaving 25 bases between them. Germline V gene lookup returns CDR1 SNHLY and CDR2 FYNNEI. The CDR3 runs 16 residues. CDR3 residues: CASHRTAPRGSNGYTF. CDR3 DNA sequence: TGTGCCAGCCACAGGACAGCCCCTAGAGGTTCCAATGGCTACACCTTC. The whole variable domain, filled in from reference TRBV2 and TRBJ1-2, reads EPEVTQTPSHQVTQMGQEVILRCVPISNHLYFYWYRQILGQKVEFLVSFYNNEISEKSEIFDDQFSVERPDGSNFTLKIRSTKLEDSAMYFCASHRTAPRGSNGYTFGSGTRLTVV.

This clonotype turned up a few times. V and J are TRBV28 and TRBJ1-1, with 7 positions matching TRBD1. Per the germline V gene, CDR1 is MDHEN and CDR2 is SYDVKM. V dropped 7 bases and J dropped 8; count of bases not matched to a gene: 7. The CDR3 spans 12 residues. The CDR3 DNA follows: TGTGCCAGCACCCTAGGGGGCCCCGAAGCTTTCTTT. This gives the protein CASTLGGPEAFF.

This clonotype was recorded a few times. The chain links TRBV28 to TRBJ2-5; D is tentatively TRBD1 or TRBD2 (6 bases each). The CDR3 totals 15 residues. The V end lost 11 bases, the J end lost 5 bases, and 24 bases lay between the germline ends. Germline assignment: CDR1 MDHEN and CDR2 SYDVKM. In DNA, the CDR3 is TGTGCCTCTGGGACCGGGGGCATTGATTTGGAGACCCAGTACTTC. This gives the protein CASGTGGIDLETQYF.

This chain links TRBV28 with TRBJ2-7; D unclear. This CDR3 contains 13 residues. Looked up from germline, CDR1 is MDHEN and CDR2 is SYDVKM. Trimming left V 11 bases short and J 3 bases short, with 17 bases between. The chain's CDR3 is CAGRWLNDYEQYF. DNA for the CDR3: TGTGCCGGCCGCTGGCTGAACGACTACGAGCAGTACTTC.

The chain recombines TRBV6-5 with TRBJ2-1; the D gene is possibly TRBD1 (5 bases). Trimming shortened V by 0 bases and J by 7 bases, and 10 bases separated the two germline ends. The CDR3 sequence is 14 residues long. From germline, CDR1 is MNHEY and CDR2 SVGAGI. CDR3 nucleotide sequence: TGTGCCAGCAGTTACTCGAATAAGGGGAATGAGCAGTTCTTC. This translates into CASSYSNKGNEQFF.

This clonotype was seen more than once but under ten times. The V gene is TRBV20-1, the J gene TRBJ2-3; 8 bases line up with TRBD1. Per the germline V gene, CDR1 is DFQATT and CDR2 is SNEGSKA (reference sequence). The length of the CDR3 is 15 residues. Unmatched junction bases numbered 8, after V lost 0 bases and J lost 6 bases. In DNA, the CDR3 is TGCAGTGCTAGAGAGAGGACAGGGTTGGGGGATACGCAGTATTTT. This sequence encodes CSARERTGLGDTQYF.

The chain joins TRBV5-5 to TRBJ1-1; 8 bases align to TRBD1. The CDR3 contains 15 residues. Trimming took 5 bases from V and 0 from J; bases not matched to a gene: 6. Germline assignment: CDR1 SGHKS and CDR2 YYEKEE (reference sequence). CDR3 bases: TGTGCCAGCAGAAAATACAGGGGGATGAACACTGAAGCTTTCTTT. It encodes CASRKYRGMNTEAFF.

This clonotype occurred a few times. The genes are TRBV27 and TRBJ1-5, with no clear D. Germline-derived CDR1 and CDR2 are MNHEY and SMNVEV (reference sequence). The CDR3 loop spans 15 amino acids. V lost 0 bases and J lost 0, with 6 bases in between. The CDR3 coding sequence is TGTGCCAGCAGTTTATCGGACCATAGCAATCAGCCCCAGCATTTT. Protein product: CASSLSDHSNQPQHF.